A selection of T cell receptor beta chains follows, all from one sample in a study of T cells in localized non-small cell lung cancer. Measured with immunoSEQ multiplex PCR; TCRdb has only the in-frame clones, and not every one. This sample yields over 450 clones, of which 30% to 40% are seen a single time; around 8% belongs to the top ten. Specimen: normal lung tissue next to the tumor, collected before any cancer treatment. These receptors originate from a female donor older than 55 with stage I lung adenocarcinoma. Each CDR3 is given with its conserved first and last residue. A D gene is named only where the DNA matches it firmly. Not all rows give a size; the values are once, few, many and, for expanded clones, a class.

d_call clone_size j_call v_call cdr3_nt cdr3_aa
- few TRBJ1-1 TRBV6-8 TGTGCCAGCAGTTCCCGATATGGACAGTCAATCACTGAAGCTTTCTTT CASSSRYGQSITEAFF
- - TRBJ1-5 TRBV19 TGTGCCAGTAGTATCACAGGTAGCAATCAGCCCCAGCATTTT CASSITGSNQPQHF
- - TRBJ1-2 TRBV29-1 TGCAGCGTTAAGCCACAAGGCTACTATGGCTACACCTTC CSVKPQGYYGYTF
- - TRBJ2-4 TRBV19 TGTGCCAGTAGTATAAAGGGGTTAGCCAAAAACATTCAGTACTTC CASSIKGLAKNIQYF
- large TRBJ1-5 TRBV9 TGTGCCAGCACCCAGGGTTCCCCCGATAGCAATCAGCCCCAGCATTTT CASTQGSPDSNQPQHF
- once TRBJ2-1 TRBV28 TGTGCCAGCAATTGGGGTAGCTCCTACAATGAGCAGTTCTTC CASNWGSSYNEQFF
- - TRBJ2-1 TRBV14 TGTGCCAGCAGCCAAGCGTCCCGCTACAATGAGCAGTTCTTC CASSQASRYNEQFF
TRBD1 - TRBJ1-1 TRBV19 TGTGCCGGCGGACAGGGGGCGTCTGAAGCTTTCTTT CAGGQGASEAFF
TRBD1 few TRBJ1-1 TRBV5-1 TGCGCCAGCTCCGCAGGGGGCTCCAGAAACACTGAAGCTTTCTTT CASSAGGSRNTEAFF
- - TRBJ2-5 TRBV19 TGTGCCAGTTCATCCGGACTCGAGACCCAGTACTTC CASSSGLETQYF
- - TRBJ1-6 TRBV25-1 TGTGCCAGCGTTGAGGGAAACTCACCCCTCCACTTT CASVEGNSPLHF
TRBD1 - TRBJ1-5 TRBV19 TGTGCCAGTAGTATTCCGGGACAGGGGGCAAGACAGCCCCAGCATTTT CASSIPGQGARQPQHF
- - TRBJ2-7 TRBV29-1 TGCAGCGCCCAGAGGGGGGGACAGTCCTACGAGCAGTACTTC CSAQRGGQSYEQYF
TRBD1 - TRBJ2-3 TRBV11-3 TGTGCCAGCAGCTTGGGGGGACAGGGAGGGGTTACGCAGTATTTT CASSLGGQGGVTQYF
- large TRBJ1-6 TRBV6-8 TGTGCCAGCAGTCCGGACGGGGGACCGGGGCGCTATAATTCACCCCTCCACTTT CASSPDGGPGRYNSPLHF
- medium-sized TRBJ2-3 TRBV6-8 TGTGCCAGCAGTTACTCGGCCAGGTCGAGCACAGATACGCAGTATTTT CASSYSARSSTDTQYF
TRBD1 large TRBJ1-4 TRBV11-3 TGTGCCAGCAGCCTCGCCGGGACAGGGAGAGAATTGAAACTGTTTTTT CASSLAGTGRELKLFF
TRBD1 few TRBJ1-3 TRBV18 TGTGCCAGCTCGCCCGGGACAGCCTCTGGAAACACCATATATTTT CASSPGTASGNTIYF
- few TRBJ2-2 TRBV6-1 TGTGCCAGCAGTGAAGGTGATAACGGGGAGCTGTTTTTT CASSEGDNGELFF
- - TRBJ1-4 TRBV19 TGTGCCAGTAGTATCGGTGGGGGACTCAATGAAAAACTGTTTTTT CASSIGGGLNEKLFF
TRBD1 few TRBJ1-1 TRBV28 TGTGCCAGCAGGGGACAGGGGAACACTGAAGCTTTCTTT CASRGQGNTEAFF
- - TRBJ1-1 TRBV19 TGTGCCAGTACTTTGGGGGTGGGTGCTGAAGCTTTCTTT CASTLGVGAEAFF
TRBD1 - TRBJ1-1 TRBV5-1 TGCGCCAGCGGGACAGGGGGCAGTAGGAACACTGAAGCTTTCTTT CASGTGGSRNTEAFF
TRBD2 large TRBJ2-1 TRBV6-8 TGTGCCAGCAGTAAGGGGCGGGAGGGCAATGAGCAGTTCTTC CASSKGREGNEQFF
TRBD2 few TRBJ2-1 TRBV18 TGTGCCAGCTCACCACTGGCACTAGCGGGGGTTTACAATGAGCAGTTCTTC CASSPLALAGVYNEQFF
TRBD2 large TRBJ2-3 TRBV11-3 TGTGCCAGCAGCTTAGATCCTAGCGGGAGGAGAGATACGCAGTATTTT CASSLDPSGRRDTQYF
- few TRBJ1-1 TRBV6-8 TGTGCCATCGACCGCGGGGGGAACACTGAAGCTTTCTTT CAIDRGGNTEAFF